The rows below give T cell receptor beta chains drawn from one sample of a study of T-cell memory formation after mild COVID-19. TCRdb reprocessed the 5' RACE reads via MiXCR and lists one record per CDR3 protein. The profile covers around 390,000 distinct CDR3 sequences, with approximately 15% appearing a single time and roughly 21% taken by the ten largest. The sample was PBMCs or a T cell subset sorted from them (not recorded which). The receptors originated from a young man who had mild COVID-19 (a few samples of this study predate the infection). Cell type and time point are not known. Each CDR3 is given with its conserved first and last residue. D genes are given only for firm matches. Clone size is not always given. Where it is, it says once, few, many or a class for expanded clones.

j_gene,abundance,d_gene,v_gene,CDR3nt,CDR3aa
TRBJ2-1,NA,NA,TRBV6-2/TRBV6-3,TGTGCCAGCAGTTACACCCCGGGACACGAGCAGTTCTTC,CASSYTPGHEQFF
TRBJ1-6,many,NA,TRBV7-9,TGTGCCAGCAGCTTCGACGGGAATTCACCCCTCCACTTT,CASSFDGNSPLHF
TRBJ1-2,NA,TRBD1,TRBV4-3,TGCGCCAGCAGCCAACTGGACAGGGGGACGCCCTATGGCTACACCTTC,CASSQLDRGTPYGYTF
TRBJ2-3,NA,NA,TRBV18,TGTGCCAGCTCACCACCCGGAGGGTTTGGCACAGATACGCAGTATTTT,CASSPPGGFGTDTQYF
TRBJ2-3,NA,TRBD2,TRBV19,TGTGCCAGTAGAGTAGCGGGAGGCTCCGGTACGCAGTATTTT,CASRVAGGSGTQYF
TRBJ1-1,few,NA,TRBV5-1,TGCGCCAGCAGCAATCCATCGGACGGCGTGATTGAAGCTTTCTTT,CASSNPSDGVIEAFF
TRBJ1-1,NA,NA,TRBV5-1,TGCGCCAGCAGCTTGGGGGACCGAACGGCATGGGATGAAGCTTTCTTT,CASSLGDRTAWDEAFF
TRBJ2-3,many,TRBD2,TRBV6-4,TGTGCCAGCAGTGAGCGGGGGACAGATACGCAGTATTTT,CASSERGTDTQYF
TRBJ2-1,NA,TRBD2,TRBV5-1,TGCGCCAGCAGCTTAGGACTAGCGGGGGGGCCTTACAATGAGCAGTTCTTC,CASSLGLAGGPYNEQFF
TRBJ1-1,NA,NA,TRBV5-1,TGCGCCAGCAGGGGTAATGTGGTGAACACTGAAGCTTTCTTT,CASRGNVVNTEAFF
TRBJ2-3,NA,TRBD2,TRBV20-1,TGCAGTGCTAGAGATCCGGCAGGGCTAGCGGGGATGGATACGCAGTATTTT,CSARDPAGLAGMDTQYF
TRBJ1-6,NA,NA,TRBV5-6,TGTGCCAGCAGGACCGCAGGGAGGAATTCACCCCTCCACTTT,CASRTAGRNSPLHF
TRBJ1-2,NA,NA,TRBV12-3/TRBV12-4,TGTGCCAGCAATACAGGGCACTATGGCTACACCTTC,CASNTGHYGYTF
TRBJ1-5,few,TRBD1,TRBV12-3/TRBV12-4,TGTGCCAGCAGCACAGGGGATGGGGGCAATCAGCCCCAGCATTTT,CASSTGDGGNQPQHF
TRBJ1-1,many,NA,TRBV11-2,TGTGCCAGCAGCCTACAGGAGAACACTGAAGCTTTCTTT,CASSLQENTEAFF
TRBJ2-7,NA,NA,TRBV2,TGTGCCAGCAGCAGGGTCTACGAGCAGTACTTC,CASSRVYEQYF
TRBJ1-4,few,NA,TRBV12-3/TRBV12-4,TGTGCCAGCAGTTTTGGGTCTGATGAAAAACTGTTTTTT,CASSFGSDEKLFF
TRBJ2-7,few,NA,TRBV5-4,TGTGCCAGCAGCTTGGGCGGGCGAGAGTACTTC,CASSLGGREYF
TRBJ1-2,NA,TRBD1,TRBV6-4,TGTGCCAGCAGTGACAGGACAGGGGATGGCTACACCTTC,CASSDRTGDGYTF
TRBJ1-1,few,TRBD1,TRBV6-5,TGTGCCAGCAGCTACCGACAGGGGCGAAATACTGAAGCTTTCTTT,CASSYRQGRNTEAFF
TRBJ2-3,NA,NA,TRBV5-6,TGTGCCAGCAGCCTCCAATATACAGATACGCAGTATTTT,CASSLQYTDTQYF
TRBJ1-1,few,NA,TRBV30,TGTGCCTGGAGTGTACTAGGGGGGCGAGGATCTGAAGCTTTCTTT,CAWSVLGGRGSEAFF
TRBJ2-2,NA,NA,TRBV6-1,TGTGCCAGCAGTGAAGAAGGCACCCGGGAGCTGTTTTTT,CASSEEGTRELFF
TRBJ1-2,few,NA,TRBV4-1,TGCGCCAGTCGCGGACCCGGCGTAACTGGCTACACCTTC,CASRGPGVTGYTF
TRBJ1-1,NA,NA,TRBV12-3/TRBV12-4,TGTGCCAGCAGTATCTTCAGTAACCCGGGGGCTGAAGCTTTCTTT,CASSIFSNPGAEAFF
TRBJ2-3,NA,NA,TRBV6-5,TGTGCCAGCAGTTACTCGATTGGTGGGGTTCCTGGTACGCAGTATTTT,CASSYSIGGVPGTQYF
TRBJ2-7,NA,NA,TRBV5-1,TGCGCCAGCAGCGAATATTCCGAGCAGTACTTC,CASSEYSEQYF
TRBJ2-2,many,NA,TRBV5-1,TGCGCCAGCAGCTTCTCGCAGGGCGGCGGGGAGCTGTTTTTT,CASSFSQGGGELFF
TRBJ2-6,NA,NA,TRBV5-1,TGCGCCGGCAGCCAATCAGCCTCTGGGGCCAACGTCCTGACTTTC,CAGSQSASGANVLTF
TRBJ2-1,NA,TRBD1,TRBV4-2,TGTGCCAGCAGCCCTCGGACAGGGGACAATGAGCAGTTCTTC,CASSPRTGDNEQFF
TRBJ2-6,NA,TRBD1,TRBV12-3/TRBV12-4,TGTGCCAGCAGTACCTTACAGGGGGCGGTCTCTGGGGCCAACGTCCTGACTTTC,CASSTLQGAVSGANVLTF
TRBJ1-3,few,NA,TRBV7-9,TGTGCCAGCAGCGTTAGCCCCCAGAGCTCTGGAAACACCATATATTTT,CASSVSPQSSGNTIYF
TRBJ1-2,NA,NA,TRBV5-1,TGCGCCAGCAGCTTGGAGGGGGGCGTTGGCTATGGCTACACCTTC,CASSLEGGVGYGYTF
TRBJ2-1,few,TRBD2,TRBV6-4,TGTGCCAGCAGTGTACTAGCGGGGGCCAATGAGCAGTTCTTC,CASSVLAGANEQFF
TRBJ2-1,few,TRBD2,TRBV6-5,TGTGCCAGCAGTCCGGGACTAGCGGAGCAGTTCTTC,CASSPGLAEQFF
TRBJ1-2,few,NA,TRBV28,TGTGCCAGCAGTCCGGACGGACTCTGGGGCTACACCTTC,CASSPDGLWGYTF
TRBJ1-6,few,NA,TRBV5-1,TGCGCCAGCAGCTTGGCTGCAGGGTCACCCCTCCACTTT,CASSLAAGSPLHF
TRBJ2-1,few,NA,TRBV27,TGTGCCAGCAGTCCCCTAGGGACAATCTACAATGAGCAGTTCTTC,CASSPLGTIYNEQFF
TRBJ1-1,NA,TRBD1,TRBV7-2,TGTGCCAGCAGTCAACAGGGGGCTTCTACTGAAGCTTTCTTT,CASSQQGASTEAFF
TRBJ1-2,NA,TRBD1,TRBV5-6,TGTGCCAGCAGCCTAAGGGGACAGAGATTTTACTATGGCTACACCTTC,CASSLRGQRFYYGYTF
TRBJ1-1,NA,NA,TRBV19,TGTGCCAGTAGTATAGGAGGGAACACTGAAGCTTTCTTT,CASSIGGNTEAFF